This passage covers 17 T cell receptor beta chains from one sample sequenced in a study of Graves' ophthalmopathy and Graves' hyperthyroidism. The study amplified TCR beta CDR3 regions using RNA transcripts. RT-PCR was first run with HTBI primers, then multiplex PCR in a second round. TCRdb called the multiplex PCR reads again in MiXCR, with one record for every CDR3 protein. This sample has approximately 1.2 million distinct CDR3 sequences, with about two fifths found just once. Sequencing was carried out using peripheral blood or thyroid tissue (not recorded which). The receptors were sampled from an adult man with Graves' hyperthyroidism.

The chain carries TRBV20-1 and TRBJ1-5, with D unresolved. There are 13 residues in the CDR3. In germline, CDR1 is DFQATT, CDR2 SNEGSKA (reference sequence). V lost 2 bases to trimming and J lost 1 base, with 6 bases between them. The CDR3 spells CSARRGSNQPQHF. The CDR3, as DNA: TGCAGTGCTAGAAGAGGCAGCAATCAGCCCCAGCATTTT.

In regard to this clonotype: A much bigger clone sits one base away, suggesting this may be a read error. The CDR3 region is CAISALENANTTYF. Written as DNA, the CDR3 is TGTGCCATCAGTGCCCTCGAGAACGCAAACACCACATATTTT. The V call is TRBV10-3, the J call TRBJ1-3; no clear D. The CDR3 is 14 residues long. The germline gives CDR1 ENHRY, CDR2 SYGVKD.

For this clonotype: One base away lies a much larger clone, so this may be a sequencing read error. V and J are TRBV7-9 and TRBJ2-5; 8 positions agree with TRBD1. V lost 7 bases and J lost 6; bases outside the gene matches: 4. Germline CDR1 and CDR2: SEHNR and FQNEAQ (reference sequence). The CDR3 is 12 residues long. The CDR3, as DNA: TGTGCCAGCACCCAGGGGGCAAAGACCCAGTACTTC. It specifies CASTQGAKTQYF.

This clonotype was detected once. The genes are TRBV20-1 and TRBJ2-7, with unresolved D. The CDR3 contains 11 residues. Per germline, CDR1 DFQATT and CDR2 SNEGSKA (reference sequence). As DNA, the CDR3 is TGCAGCCAATCAAGGTCCTACGAGCAGTACTTC. Encoded protein: CSQSRSYEQYF.

The V call is TRBV29-1, the J call TRBJ2-5, with D uncertain. In germline, CDR1 is SQVTM, CDR2 ANQGSEA. Deletions cut 6 bases from V and 0 bases from J, with 8 bases between. The length of the CDR3 is 12 residues. CDR3 sequence: CSVLDNQETQYF. The CDR3 bases are TGCAGCGTCCTCGACAACCAAGAGACCCAGTACTTC.

This clonotype was detected ten times or more. The chain links TRBV29-1 to TRBJ2-5; D not resolved. The germline gives CDR1 SQVTM, CDR2 ANQGSEA. V dropped 3 bases and J dropped 0 bases, with 5 bases sitting between them. This CDR3 spans 12 amino acids. This CDR3 is CSVESYQETQYF. The CDR3 coding sequence is TGCAGCGTTGAGTCGTACCAAGAGACCCAGTACTTC. Full variable domain (missing parts from reference TRBV29-1 and TRBJ2-5): SAVISQKPSRDICQRGTSLTIQCQVDSQVTMMFWYRQQPGQSLTLIATANQGSEATYESGFVIDKFPISRPNLTFSTLTVSNMSPEDSSIYLCSVESYQETQYFGPGTRLLVL.

This clonotype was counted at least ten times. As DNA, the CDR3 is TGCAGCGTTGACGGGGACTCCTTACAAGAGACCCAGTACTTC. Its translation is CSVDGDSLQETQYF. This chain joins TRBV29-1 and TRBJ2-5; possibly TRBD2 for D (6 bases). The CDR3 runs to 14 residues. With 3 bases removed from V and 2 bases from J, the gap between germline ends came to 13 bases. Germline V CDR1 and CDR2: SQVTM, ANQGSEA.

V usage is TRBV12-3 or TRBV12-4 and J usage is TRBJ1-3; no definite D call. Trimming left V 3 bases short and J 1 base short, with 19 bases between. The CDR3 sequence is 18 residues long. Here the CDR3 reads CASSFGGRRPGSGNTIYF. CDR3 bases: TGTGCCAGCAGTTTTGGCGGGAGGAGGCCAGGTTCTGGAAACACCATATATTTT.

The chain links TRBV11-1 to TRBJ1-1, with a possible D match to TRBD1 (6 bases). V dropped 7 bases and J dropped 5 bases, with 17 bases sitting between them. Germline-derived CDR1 and CDR2 are SGHAT and FQDESV (reference sequence). The CDR3 covers 14 residues. The CDR3, as DNA: TGTGCCAGCAAGGCAATCGGGACACGGACTGAAGCTTTCTTT. Residues: CASKAIGTRTEAFF.

This clonotype was seen many times. This CDR3 is CASRKDRVQIYGYTF. In nucleotides, the CDR3 is TGTGCCAGCAGGAAAGACAGGGTTCAGATTTATGGCTACACCTTC. J is TRBJ1-2 and V is TRBV2; 7 nucleotides line up with TRBD1. CDR3 size: 15 residues. Germline V gene sequence: CDR1 SNHLY, CDR2 FYNNEI. Trimming took 6 bases from V and 5 from J; bases not matched to a gene: 12. Based on the CDR3 plus reference TRBV2 and TRBJ1-2, the full variable domain is EPEVTQTPSHQVTQMGQEVILRCVPISNHLYFYWYRQILGQKVEFLVSFYNNEISEKSEIFDDQFSVERPDGSNFTLKIRSTKLEDSAMYFCASRKDRVQIYGYTFGSGTRLTVV.

This clonotype was seen ten or more times. The V call is TRBV29-1, the J call TRBJ2-7, with TRBD1 identical over 9 bases. Trimming removed 5 bases from V and 1 base from J; junction bases left unmatched: 3. CDR3 length: 13 amino acids. CDR1 SQVTM and CDR2 ANQGSEA come from the germline V gene. Here the CDR3 DNA reads TGCAGCGTTTACGGGACAGGGTCCTACGAGCAGTACTTC. This codes for CSVYGTGSYEQYF.

The J gene is TRBJ1-1, the V gene TRBV19, with D tentatively TRBD1 (5 bases). The CDR3 loop spans 14 amino acids. CDR1 is LNHDA, CDR2 SQIVND, per germline (reference sequence). Trimming took off 3 bases at V and 8 bases at J, with 16 bases between the two ends. The CDR3 loop reads CASSIRRGMSEAFF. As DNA, the CDR3 is TGTGCCAGTAGTATCAGGCGGGGGATGAGCGAAGCTTTCTTT.

As for this clonotype: One end of the junction fails to match germline, which may point to a read error. The J gene is TRBJ2-5, the V gene TRBV10-3; perhaps TRBD1 as D (7 bases). Looked up from germline, CDR1 is ENHRY and CDR2 is SYGVKD. The CDR3 has 13 amino acids. The chain's CDR3 is CATRGDSQETQYF. CDR3 nucleotide sequence: TGTGCCACCAGGGGGGACAGCCAAGAGACTCAGTACTTC.

The rearrangement links TRBV4-3 to TRBJ2-7; 10 positions agree with TRBD2. From germline, CDR1 is LGHNA and CDR2 YSLEER. The CDR3 spans 15 residues. Trimming took 6 bases from V and 5 from J; bases not matched to a gene: 10. CDR3 protein: CASSLSLAGENEQYF. DNA of the CDR3: TGCGCCAGCAGTCTCTCTCTAGCGGGGGAGAACGAGCAGTACTTC.

This clonotype was seen only once. This rearrangement joins TRBV10-3 to TRBJ1-6; the D gene is possibly TRBD1 (6 bases). The CDR3 loop spans 14 amino acids. Germline values: CDR1 ENHRY, CDR2 SYGVKD. Deletions cut 4 bases from V and 7 bases from J, with 11 bases between. CDR3 nucleotide sequence: TGTGCCATCAGTGTCGAGGGGGGGAATTCACCCCTCCACTTT. It codes for CAISVEGGNSPLHF.

This clonotype was seen repeatedly, ten times or more. V is TRBV7-2 and J is TRBJ1-1; D not resolved. Germline values: CDR1 SGHTA, CDR2 FQGNSA. With 0 bases removed from V and 0 bases from J, the gap between germline ends came to 14 bases. The CDR3 is 17 residues long. CDR3 coding DNA: TGTGCCAGCAGCTTAGCTCATTCGGGAAAAATGAACACTGAAGCTTTCTTT. This gives the protein CASSLAHSGKMNTEAFF. Complete variable domain (other parts from reference TRBV7-2 and TRBJ1-1): GAGVSQSPSNKVTEKGKDVELRCDPISGHTALYWYRQSLGQGLEFLIYFQGNSAPDKSGLPSDRFSAERTGGSVSTLTIQRTQQEDSAVYLCASSLAHSGKMNTEAFFGQGTRLTVV.

This clonotype was observed many times. The chain couples TRBV29-1 to TRBJ1-1, with D unresolved. Trimming removed 4 bases at V and 4 bases at J, with 13 bases between. The CDR3 has 13 amino acids. Germline values: CDR1 SQVTM, CDR2 ANQGSEA. The CDR3 DNA reads as TGCAGCGTTGTTCCGACTCTACCCACTGAAGCTTTCTTT. The encoded protein is CSVVPTLPTEAFF.